These 15 T cell receptor beta chains were all obtained from the same sample, sequenced in a study of beta chain features in type 1 diabetes. The study reverse transcribed the entire isolated RNA, so it sequenced expressed TCRB transcripts. Assay: immunoSEQ multiplex PCR; the TCRdb copy retains only in-frame clones and omits some. The repertoire holds 600,000 to 650,000 clones, with less than 20% as singletons. Sample: naive CD4+ T cells from blood. These receptors originate from a man aged 18 to 29 in good health.

This clone showed up just once. V and J are TRBV30 and TRBJ1-2; 7 bases are shared with TRBD1. The ends lost 0 bases at V and 10 bases at J; junction bases unmatched: 11. Germline assignment: CDR1 GTSNPN and CDR2 SVGIG (reference sequence). This CDR3 comprises 14 residues. DNA of the CDR3: TGTGCCTGGAGTGTAGGGGGCGCCAGGGTTGACTACACCTTC. This encodes CAWSVGGARVDYTF.

In regard to this clone: This specimen includes other DNA sequences encoding the same CDR3. The rearrangement uses TRBV5-1 and TRBJ1-5; no reliable D call. CDR3 size: 14 residues. Germline loops: CDR1 SGHRS, CDR2 YFSETQ. V was clipped by 0 bases and J by 0 bases, with 4 bases between them. CDR3 sequence reads: CASSLGYSNQPQHF. The CDR3 DNA sequence: TGCGCCAGCAGCTTGGGGTATAGCAATCAGCCCCAGCATTTT. The full variable domain, completed using reference TRBV5-1 and TRBJ1-5, is KAGVTQTPRYLIKTRGQQVTLSCSPISGHRSVSWYQQTPGQGLQFLFEYFSETQRNKGNFPGRFSGRQFSNSRSEMNVSTLELGDSALYLCASSLGYSNQPQHFGDGTRLSIL.

The V call is TRBV9, the J call TRBJ2-4, with D unclear. This CDR3 is built from 16 residues. CDR1 SGDLS and CDR2 YYNGEE come from the germline V gene. V gave up 2 bases and J gave up 0 bases, with 12 bases separating them. CDR3 sequence: CASSVGPGLAKNIQYF. The CDR3 DNA reads TGTGCCAGCAGCGTCGGACCGGGCCTAGCCAAAAACATTCAGTACTTC.

This clone was picked up a small number of times. The chain uses TRBV19 and TRBJ1-5; a possible D gene is TRBD1 (5 bases). Per the germline V gene, CDR1 is LNHDA and CDR2 is SQIVND (reference sequence). This CDR3 region has 15 residues. The V and J ends lost 4 bases and 2 bases respectively, with 12 bases between them. The CDR3 loop is CASSRGTVGNQPQHF. The CDR3 bases are TGTGCCAGTAGTAGGGGGACCGTTGGCAATCAGCCCCAGCATTTT.

This clone occurred a few times. The chain is built from TRBV7-3 and TRBJ2-3; 11 bases are a match to TRBD2. The CDR3 loop spans 16 amino acids. With V trimmed by 1 base and J by 4 bases, 4 bases remained unmatched. Germline-derived CDR1 and CDR2 are SGHTA and FQGTGA. The chain's CDR3 is CASSLNLAGGPDTQYF. The CDR3 nucleotides read TGTGCCAGCAGCTTAAACCTAGCGGGGGGCCCAGATACGCAGTATTTT.

The chain couples TRBV11-2 to TRBJ2-5, with 7 bases matching TRBD1. V shed 8 bases and J 5 bases; nucleotides not matched to a gene: 11. Looked up from germline, CDR1 is SGHAT and CDR2 is FQNNGV. The CDR3 is 14 amino acids. The chain's CDR3 is CASVARQGRETQYF. The CDR3 DNA reads TGTGCCAGCGTTGCCAGACAGGGAAGGGAGACCCAGTACTTC. Full variable domain (remainder filled in from reference TRBV11-2 and TRBJ2-5): EAGVAQSPRYKIIEKRQSVAFWCNPISGHATLYWYQQILGQGPKLLIQFQNNGVVDDSQLPKDRFSAERLKGVDSTLKIQPAKLEDSAVYLCASVARQGRETQYFGPGTRLLVL.

A word on this clone: The sample holds other DNA sequences that translate to the same CDR3. The genes are TRBV18 and TRBJ1-2; D gene ambiguous. The length of the CDR3 is 11 residues. V dropped 3 bases and J dropped 5 bases, with 4 bases sitting between them. Germline values: CDR1 KGHSH, CDR2 LQKENI. Here the CDR3 reads CASSPNYGYTF. In nucleotides, the CDR3 is TGTGCCAGCTCACCGAATTATGGCTACACCTTC.

V usage is TRBV5-6 and J usage is TRBJ2-1, with 7 positions matching TRBD2. The junction had 7 bases not matched to a gene; V was cut back by 4 bases and J by 9 bases. CDR3 length: 13 residues. In germline, CDR1 is SGHDT, CDR2 YYEEEE. The CDR3 sequence: CASSLRGRGEQFF. The CDR3, as DNA: TGTGCCAGCAGCCTGCGTGGGAGGGGTGAGCAGTTCTTC.

This clone was picked up a small number of times. This chain connects TRBV25-1 to TRBJ2-6; unclear D gene. Germline-derived CDR1 and CDR2 are MGHDK and SYGVNS. The V gene lost 6 bases and the J gene lost 0 bases, with 3 bases spanning the gap. CDR3 length equals 13 residues. The CDR3 spells CASRNSGANVLTF. The CDR3 DNA reads TGTGCCAGCAGGAACTCTGGGGCCAACGTCCTGACTTTC.

V usage is TRBV10-3 and J usage is TRBJ1-1; 8 nucleotides agree with TRBD1. Germline trimming cut 10 bases from V and 0 bases from J; bases unmatched to any gene: 7. Germline V gene data show CDR1 as ENHRY and CDR2 as SYGVKD. This CDR3 has 14 amino acids. CDR3 sequence (DNA): TGTGCCACCAGGACAGGGATGATGAACACTGAAGCTTTCTTT. Its protein product is CATRTGMMNTEAFF.

This clone turned up a few times. Other DNA sequences in this specimen translate into the identical CDR3. This sequence joins TRBV5-4 and TRBJ2-7, with unresolved D. Between the trimmed V and J ends, which lost 3 bases and 0 bases, there was a span of 4 bases. CDR3 size: 12 residues. Germline CDR1 is SGHNT and CDR2 is YYREEE (reference sequence). In nucleotides, the CDR3 is TGTGCCAGCAGCTCAACCTCCTACGAGCAGTACTTC. This sequence encodes CASSSTSYEQYF.

This clone has only a few counts. The chain couples TRBV21-1 to TRBJ1-1; the table's D call TRBD1 went unverified against the DNA. TRBV21-1 is deemed a pseudogene. The CDR3 length is 15 residues. The CDR3, as DNA: TGTGCCAGCAGCATTATACAACAGGGGGCTTTTGAAGCTTTCTTT. Its protein is CASSIIQQGAFEAFF.

The rearrangement links TRBV11-1 to TRBJ2-1, with 8 bases identical to TRBD2. CDR3 size: 15 residues. The V segment lost 4 bases and the J segment 7 bases; nucleotides outside the gene matches: 9. CDR1 SGHAT and CDR2 FQDESV come from the germline V gene (reference sequence). The CDR3 loop reads CASSSRAGDGNEQFF. For the CDR3, the DNA is TGTGCCAGCAGCTCCCGAGCGGGAGATGGGAATGAGCAGTTCTTC.

The CDR3 DNA reads TGCAAGAGCGGGAGCCAAGAGACCCAGTACTTC. Translation: CKSGSQETQYF. This chain uses TRBV20-1 with TRBJ2-5; 8 positions match TRBD2. From germline, CDR1 is DFQATT and CDR2 SNEGSKA (reference sequence). The CDR3 covers 11 residues.

The chain employs TRBV9 and TRBJ1-2; no reliable D call. Germline assignment: CDR1 SGDLS and CDR2 YYNGEE. The CDR3 runs 13 residues. Trimming cost V 0 bases and J 5 bases, with 8 bases left between them. CDR3 sequence: CASSVVGRYGYTF. The CDR3 DNA is TGTGCCAGCAGCGTAGTAGGGCGATATGGCTACACCTTC.